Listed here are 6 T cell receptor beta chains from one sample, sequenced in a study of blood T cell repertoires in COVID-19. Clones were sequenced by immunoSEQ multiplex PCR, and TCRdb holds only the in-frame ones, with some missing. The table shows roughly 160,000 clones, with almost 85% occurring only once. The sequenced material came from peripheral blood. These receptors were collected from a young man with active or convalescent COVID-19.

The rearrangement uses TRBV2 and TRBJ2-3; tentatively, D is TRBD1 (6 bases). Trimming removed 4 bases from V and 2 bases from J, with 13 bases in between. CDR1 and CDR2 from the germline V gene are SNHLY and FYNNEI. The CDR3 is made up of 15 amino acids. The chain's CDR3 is CASSGQALYTDTQYF. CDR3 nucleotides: TGTGCCAGCAGTGGACAGGCACTTTACACAGATACGCAGTATTTT.

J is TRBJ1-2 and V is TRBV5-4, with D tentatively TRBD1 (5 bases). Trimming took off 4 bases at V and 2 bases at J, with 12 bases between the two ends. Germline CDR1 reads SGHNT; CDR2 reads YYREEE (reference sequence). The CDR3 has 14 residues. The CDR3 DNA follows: TGTGCCAGCAGCGAGACAGTAGGGAACTATGGCTACACCTTC. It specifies CASSETVGNYGYTF.

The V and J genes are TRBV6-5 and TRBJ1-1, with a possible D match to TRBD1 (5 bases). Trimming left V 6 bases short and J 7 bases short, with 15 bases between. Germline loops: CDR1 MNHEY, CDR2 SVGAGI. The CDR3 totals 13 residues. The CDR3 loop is CASRSILDSEAFF. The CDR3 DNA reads TGTGCCAGCAGAAGTATCCTCGACAGTGAAGCTTTCTTT.

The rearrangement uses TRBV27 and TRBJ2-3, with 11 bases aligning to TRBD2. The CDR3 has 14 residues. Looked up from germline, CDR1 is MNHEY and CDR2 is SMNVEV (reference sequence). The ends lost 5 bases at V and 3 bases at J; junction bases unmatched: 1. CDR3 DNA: TGTGCCAGCAGTCCTAGCGGGGGGACAGATACGCAGTATTTT. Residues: CASSPSGGTDTQYF.

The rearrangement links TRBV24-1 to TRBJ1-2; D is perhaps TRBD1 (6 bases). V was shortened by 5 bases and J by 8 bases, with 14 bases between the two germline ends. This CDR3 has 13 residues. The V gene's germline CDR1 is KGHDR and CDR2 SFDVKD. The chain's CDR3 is CATSVTGWSGYTF. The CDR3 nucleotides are TGTGCCACCAGTGTAACAGGGTGGAGCGGCTACACCTTC.

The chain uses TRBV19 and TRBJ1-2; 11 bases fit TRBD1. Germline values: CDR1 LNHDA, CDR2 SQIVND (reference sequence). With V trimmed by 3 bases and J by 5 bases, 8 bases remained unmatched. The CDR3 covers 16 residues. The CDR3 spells CASSMGTGGKNYGYTF. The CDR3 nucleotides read TGTGCCAGTAGTATGGGGACAGGGGGAAAGAATTATGGCTACACCTTC.